This record concerns one T cell receptor beta chain sequence. Its target antigen remains unknown. In this entry, gene names and germline sequences are mouse ones. The read falls 1 residue short of the CDR3 end, and the missing part is taken from the germline J gene. Preparation of the library involved the immunoSEQ multiplex PCR assay. Adaptive Biotechnologies performed the TCRbeta CDR3 sequencing at survey depth and reported CDR3 sequences, V/J genes, productive frequency and template counts. Amplification of TCR beta CDR3 regions started from genomic DNA instead of RNA. As for the original processing: Jensen-Shannon divergence served to quantify pairwise repertoire overlap between tissues, with 0 meaning identical and 1 meaning complete divergence. Tissues were clustered by single-linkage agglomerative hierarchical clustering of pairwise JSD values, and the clustering results were displayed as dendrograms. GLIPH2 was run on all patient samples with simulation_depth 1000, kmer_min_depth 3, cdr3_length_cutoff 8, keeping groups with more than two unique CDR3s. A standardized tissue-overlap score was generated by extrapolating Jaccard GLIPH-group overlap across patients to a standard repertoire size of 1000 clones. Linear mixed-effect models, with tissue as a fixed effect and individual as a random effect, were used to test how diversity related to clinical or experimental variables. Drawn from immuneACCESS, this table holds only the in-frame rearrangements with V and J called that TCRdb kept. Clones are partly lost; checked studies trace under half to an unresolved V gene and leave the rest unexplained. The V and J calls and the clone size are those of that table, but D and trimming were determined from the DNA. This sample lists approximately 8,500 clones; 35% to 50% were detected once. Around 1.6% of the sample comes from the top ten.

There are 14 amino acids in the CDR3, from cysteine to phenylalanine inclusive. Sequencing covers 39 bases of the CDR3, shown here with the frame starting at base 1. The germline V gene (reference sequence) gives CDR1 as KGHPV and CDR2 as FQNQEV. V and J lose 3 bases and 0 bases, and a span of 6 bases separates them. Taken with the paper, the label for time point translates to: mouse harvest day 7 after allogeneic transplant. Each mouse graft, delivered by tail vein injection, combined 10^6 splenic CD5+ T cells with 10^7 T-cell-depleted bone marrow cells. A major MHC-mismatch B6 (H2b) into BALB/c (H2d) model was used to model mouse GVHD, and tissues were profiled at day 7 or 14. Mouse tissues and retro-orbital blood were harvested on day 7 or 14 post-transplant using separate sterile tools per animal; livers were flushed beforehand. Before genomic DNA isolation with the DNeasy Blood & Tissue Kit, mouse tissues were minced with razor blades in buffered saline.

This entry comes from a study of tissue T cells after allogeneic stem cell transplantation (dated by TCRdb to between 2021 and 2024). Turning to the overall study: Using research autopsies of patients with and without GVHD, plus mouse models of GVHD, the study profiled TCR beta repertoires across many tissues. The human arm was a prospective observational study without blinding or randomization. General study outcomes and caveats: Only a few T cell clones appeared in more than one patient, yet motif-based clustering showed tissue-specific repertoire signatures that were shared between patients. Which tissue TCRs were alloreactive or antigen-specific was not determined in the study, and some clones might have been persisting host cells. Within patients, how anatomically similar the tissues were was a key factor in shaping TCR repertoire composition, regardless of disease or transplant status. The patient cohort was small and varied clinically, and sampling depth was recognized as a limitation. In both patients and mice, T cells from blood and spleen picked up only a limited part of the TCR repertoire that was detected in tissues.

This TCR derives from a female BALB/c mouse given C57BL/6 T cells with graft-versus-host disease after an allogeneic hematopoietic cell transplant. The V and J genes are TRBV26 and TRBJ2-1; D gene: possibly TRBD1, on 5 matching bases. The sample was skin. The CDR3 bases that were read are TGTGCCAGCAGTCTAGGACATAACTATGCTGAGCAGTTC. Translated, this is CASSLGHNYAEQF. The full-length CDR3 reads as CASSLGHNYAEQFF.